This T cell receptor (beta chain) emerged from a study of T cell responses to AZD1222 COVID-19 vaccine (dated by TCRdb to the early 2020s). About the study as a whole: AZD1222 recipients whose second dose came at about 4 weeks and those whose second dose came at about 12 weeks were combined into one group, since spike-specific TCR depth and breadth did not differ between the two schedules. TCR sequencing was performed for fewer than 250 trial participants, of whom around 200 were given two doses of AZD1222 and around 25 were given two doses of MenACWY control vaccine. Trial participants were enrolled by age into 18-55, 56-69 and 70-plus year subgroups, with approximately 150, 28 and 58 TCR-sequenced participants respectively.

This specimen's time point label, per the study, means: baseline before first vaccination. Vaccinee samples were obtained from the UK trials COV001 and COV002, which included a single-blind randomized controlled phase 2/3 trial of AZD1222 (ChAdOx1 nCoV-19) in healthy adults. For TCRbeta chain sequencing, PBMC samples from trial participants were taken at day 0 and at day 28 after the second dose. The CDR1 and CDR2 encoded by the germline V gene are KGHSH and LQKENI. The CDR3 runs 12 residues from the cysteine to the phenylalanine. Only CDR3 DNA is held: 36 bases, read in frame from base 1. V loses 8 bases at its end and J loses 3 bases; junction bases beyond the gene matches: 4. The CDR3 regions of human TCRbeta chains were subjected to immunosequencing. Concerning the study's data processing: Repertoire TCRs were checked for matches against a reference library of SARS-CoV-2-specific TCRs that had been generated using the MIRA antigen-specificity platform. Breadth was defined as the fraction of unique TCRs that were SARS-CoV-2-associated, and depth was defined as the fraction of total T cells that were SARS-CoV-2-associated. Using the MIRA data, each spike-specific TCR was assigned both to the spike region to which the TCR was reactive and to a CD4 or CD8 class. Log10-transformed breadth and depth values were compared by one-way ANOVA with Sidak's multiple comparisons tests. The clones in this table, taken by TCRdb from immuneACCESS, are in-frame only. Not every clone is retained; where verified, under half of the shortfall comes from an unresolved V gene, and the cause of the rest is unknown. V, J and clone size are those of that table, while D and trimming were read from the DNA. The sample table holds under 200,000 clones, of which roughly 94% were seen once. The ten largest make up approximately 0.6% of the sample.

Study-level results and caveats: Reportedly, close to half of the unique spike-specific TCRs recognized epitopes lying outside the regions that are mutated in the B.1.351 and B.1.1.7 variants. Because no day 14 peak-response samples were available, repertoires were characterized only after the peak T cell response. After two AZD1222 doses, both the breadth and the depth of spike-specific TCRs were significantly higher than at day 0 and than in MenACWY recipients. The whole spike protein was spanned by vaccine-associated CD4 TCRs, and dominant responses were seen in regions 160-218 and 743-854. Participants were mostly white British and included more females than males, and it was suggested by the authors that clonal diversity may have been underestimated. The 56-69-year group was small, and its depth increase did not reach significance, likely because of low power. Conclusions about previously exposed vaccinees were limited because only a handful of AZD1222 recipients were SARS-CoV-2 seropositive at baseline.

To note about this clone: Its specific antigen is unknown. Per-base qualities were not stored, and no clone one base away is much larger.

The sample in question was peripheral blood, obtained on day 0 of AZD1222 vaccination. This sequence was found in an adult in good health. Rearrangement joined TRBV18 to TRBJ2-7; the junction holds 7 bases that match TRBD1. CDR3 reads: CASTRQGYEQYF. Read as DNA, the sequence is TGTGCCAGCACGCGACAGGGCTACGAGCAGTACTTC.